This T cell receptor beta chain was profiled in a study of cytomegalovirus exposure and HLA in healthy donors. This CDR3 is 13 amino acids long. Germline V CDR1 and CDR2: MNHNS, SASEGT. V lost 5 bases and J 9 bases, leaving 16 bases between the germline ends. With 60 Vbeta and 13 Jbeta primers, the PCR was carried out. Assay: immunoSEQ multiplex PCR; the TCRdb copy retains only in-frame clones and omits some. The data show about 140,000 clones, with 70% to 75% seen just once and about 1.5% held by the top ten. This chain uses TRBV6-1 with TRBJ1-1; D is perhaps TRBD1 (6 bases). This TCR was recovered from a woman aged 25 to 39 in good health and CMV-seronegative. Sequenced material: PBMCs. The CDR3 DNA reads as TGTGCCAGCAGTTCAGGGGAACTTTGGAAAGCTTTCTTT. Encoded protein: CASSSGELWKAFF.